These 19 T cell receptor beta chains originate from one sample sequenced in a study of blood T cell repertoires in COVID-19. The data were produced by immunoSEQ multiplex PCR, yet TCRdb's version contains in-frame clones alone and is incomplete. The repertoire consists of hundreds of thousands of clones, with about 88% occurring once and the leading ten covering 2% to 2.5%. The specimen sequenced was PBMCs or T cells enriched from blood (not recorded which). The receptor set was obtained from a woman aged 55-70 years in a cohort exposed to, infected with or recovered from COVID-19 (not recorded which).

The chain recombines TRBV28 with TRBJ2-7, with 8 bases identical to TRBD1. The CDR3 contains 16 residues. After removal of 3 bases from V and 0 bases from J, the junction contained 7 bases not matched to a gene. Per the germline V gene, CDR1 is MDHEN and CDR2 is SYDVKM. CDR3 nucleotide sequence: TGTGCCAGCAGTTTCGGACAGGGAGATCCCTCCTACGAGCAGTACTTC. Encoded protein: CASSFGQGDPSYEQYF.

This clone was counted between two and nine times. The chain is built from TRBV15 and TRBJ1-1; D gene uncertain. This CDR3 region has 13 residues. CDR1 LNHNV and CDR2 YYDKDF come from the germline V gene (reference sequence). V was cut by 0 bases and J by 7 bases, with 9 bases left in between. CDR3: CATSRDLRGEAFF. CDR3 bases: TGTGCCACCAGCAGAGATCTCCGCGGTGAAGCTTTCTTT.

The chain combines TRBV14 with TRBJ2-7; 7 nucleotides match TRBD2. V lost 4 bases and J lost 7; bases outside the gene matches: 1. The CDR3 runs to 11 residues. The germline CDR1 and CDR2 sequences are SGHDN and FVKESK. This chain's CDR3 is CASSPGGEQYF. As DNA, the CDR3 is TGTGCCAGCAGCCCCGGGGGGGAGCAGTACTTC.

CDR3 in DNA: TGTGCCAGTAGTATAGATCGAGGTACATCCTCCCAGTTCTTC. It yields the protein CASSIDRGTSSQFF. This chain connects TRBV19 to TRBJ2-1, with no clear D. This CDR3 is built from 14 residues. Germline CDR1 and CDR2: LNHDA and SQIVND (reference sequence). V shed 0 bases and J shed 13 bases, with 16 bases lying between them.

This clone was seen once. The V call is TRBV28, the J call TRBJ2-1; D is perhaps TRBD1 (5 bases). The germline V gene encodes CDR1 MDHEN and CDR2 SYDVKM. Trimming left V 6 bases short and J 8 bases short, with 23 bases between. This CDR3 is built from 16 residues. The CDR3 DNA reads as TGTGCCAGCAGCCGTTACGAACAGGTCCACCTCGATGAGCAGTTCTTC. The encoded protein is CASSRYEQVHLDEQFF.

DNA of the CDR3: TGTGCCAGCAGCCCCCGACAGGGGGCGCGATTAGACACTGAAGCTTTCTTT. It is translated as CASSPRQGARLDTEAFF. The V gene is TRBV11-2, the J gene TRBJ1-1; 10 bases map to TRBD1. The junction had 12 bases not matched to a gene; V was cut back by 5 bases and J by 3 bases. This CDR3 comprises 17 residues. Germline V gene sequence: CDR1 SGHAT, CDR2 FQNNGV.

This CDR3 is CASSSPGTEENTEAFF. The DNA of the CDR3 is TGTGCCAGCAGTTCCCCCGGGACAGAGGAGAACACTGAAGCTTTCTTT. This rearrangement joins TRBV6-5 to TRBJ1-1; 7 bases map to TRBD1. Germline V lookup: CDR1 MNHEY, CDR2 SVGAGI. The V and J ends lost 4 bases and 1 base, in that order; junction bases with no gene match: 9. The CDR3 runs 16 residues.

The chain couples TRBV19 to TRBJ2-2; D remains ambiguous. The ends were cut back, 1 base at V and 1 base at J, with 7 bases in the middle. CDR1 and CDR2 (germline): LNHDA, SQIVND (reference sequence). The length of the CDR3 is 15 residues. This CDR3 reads CASSIVQRNTGELFF. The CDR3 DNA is TGTGCCAGTAGTATAGTGCAGCGGAACACCGGGGAGCTGTTTTTT.

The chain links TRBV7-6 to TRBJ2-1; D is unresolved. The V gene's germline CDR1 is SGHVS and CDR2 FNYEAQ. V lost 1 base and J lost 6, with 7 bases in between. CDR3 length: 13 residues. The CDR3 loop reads CASSLGPGNEQFF. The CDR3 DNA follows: TGTGCCAGCAGCTTAGGTCCCGGCAATGAGCAGTTCTTC.

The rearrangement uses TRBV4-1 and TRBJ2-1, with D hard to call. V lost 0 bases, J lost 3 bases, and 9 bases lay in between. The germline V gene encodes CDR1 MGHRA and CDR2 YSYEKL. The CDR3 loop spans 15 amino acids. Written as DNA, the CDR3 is TGCGCCAGCAGCCAAGACAGAGGTCTCTACAATGAGCAGTTCTTC. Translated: CASSQDRGLYNEQFF.

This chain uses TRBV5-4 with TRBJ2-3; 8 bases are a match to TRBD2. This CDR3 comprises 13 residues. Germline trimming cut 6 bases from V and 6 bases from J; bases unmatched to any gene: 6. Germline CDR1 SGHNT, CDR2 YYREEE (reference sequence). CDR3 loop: CASNPGGSDTQYF. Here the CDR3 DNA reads TGTGCCAGCAACCCGGGGGGGTCCGATACGCAGTATTTT. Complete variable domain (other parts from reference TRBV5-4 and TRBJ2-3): ETGVTQSPTHLIKTRGQQVTLRCSSQSGHNTVSWYQQALGQGPQFIFQYYREEENGRGNFPPRFSGLQFPNYSSELNVNALELDDSALYLCASNPGGSDTQYFGPGTRLTVL.

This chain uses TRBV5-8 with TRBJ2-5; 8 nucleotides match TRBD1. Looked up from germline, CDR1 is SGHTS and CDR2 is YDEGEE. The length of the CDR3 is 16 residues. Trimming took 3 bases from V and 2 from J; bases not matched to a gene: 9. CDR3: CASSWGTGELQETQYF. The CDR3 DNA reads TGTGCCAGCAGCTGGGGGACAGGAGAATTACAAGAGACCCAGTACTTC.

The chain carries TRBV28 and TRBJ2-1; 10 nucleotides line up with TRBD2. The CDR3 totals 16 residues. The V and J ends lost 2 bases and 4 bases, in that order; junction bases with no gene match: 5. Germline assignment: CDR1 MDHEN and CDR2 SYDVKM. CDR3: CASSLLGTSAYNEQFF. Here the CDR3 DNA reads TGTGCCAGCAGTTTACTTGGGACTAGCGCTTACAATGAGCAGTTCTTC.

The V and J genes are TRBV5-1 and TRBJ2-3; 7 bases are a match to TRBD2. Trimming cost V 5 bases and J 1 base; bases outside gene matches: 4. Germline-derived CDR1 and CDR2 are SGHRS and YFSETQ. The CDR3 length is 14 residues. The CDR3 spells CASRRDYRTDTQYF. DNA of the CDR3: TGCGCCAGCAGGCGGGACTACCGCACAGATACGCAGTATTTT.

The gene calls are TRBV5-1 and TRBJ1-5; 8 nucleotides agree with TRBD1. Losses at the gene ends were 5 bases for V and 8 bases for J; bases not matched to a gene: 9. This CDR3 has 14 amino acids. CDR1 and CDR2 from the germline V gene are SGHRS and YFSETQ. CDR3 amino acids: CASSPQGAREPQHF. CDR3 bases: TGCGCCAGCAGTCCGCAGGGGGCTAGGGAGCCCCAGCATTTT. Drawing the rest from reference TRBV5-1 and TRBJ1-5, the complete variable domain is KAGVTQTPRYLIKTRGQQVTLSCSPISGHRSVSWYQQTPGQGLQFLFEYFSETQRNKGNFPGRFSGRQFSNSRSEMNVSTLELGDSALYLCASSPQGAREPQHFGDGTRLSIL.

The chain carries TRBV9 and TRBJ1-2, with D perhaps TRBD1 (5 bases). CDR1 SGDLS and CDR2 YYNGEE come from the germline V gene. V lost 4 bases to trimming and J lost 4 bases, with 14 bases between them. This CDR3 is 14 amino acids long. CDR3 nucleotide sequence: TGTGCCAGCAGCCCCCGACAGAAACCCTATGGCTACACCTTC. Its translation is CASSPRQKPYGYTF.

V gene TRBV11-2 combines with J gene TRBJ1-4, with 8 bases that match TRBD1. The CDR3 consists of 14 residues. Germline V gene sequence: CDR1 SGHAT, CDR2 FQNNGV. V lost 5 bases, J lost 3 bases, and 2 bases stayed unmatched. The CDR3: CASSRTGSNEKLFF. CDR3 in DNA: TGTGCCAGCAGCCGGACAGGGTCTAATGAAAAACTGTTTTTT. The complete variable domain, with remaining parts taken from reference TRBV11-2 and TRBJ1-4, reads EAGVAQSPRYKIIEKRQSVAFWCNPISGHATLYWYQQILGQGPKLLIQFQNNGVVDDSQLPKDRFSAERLKGVDSTLKIQPAKLEDSAVYLCASSRTGSNEKLFFGSGTQLSVL.

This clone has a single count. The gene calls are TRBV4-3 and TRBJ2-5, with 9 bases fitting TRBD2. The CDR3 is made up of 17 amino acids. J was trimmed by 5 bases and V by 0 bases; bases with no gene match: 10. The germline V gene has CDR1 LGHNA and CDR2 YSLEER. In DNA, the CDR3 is TGCGCCAGCAGCCAAGATTTTGGTAGCGGGAGATGGGAGACCCAGTACTTC. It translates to CASSQDFGSGRWETQYF.

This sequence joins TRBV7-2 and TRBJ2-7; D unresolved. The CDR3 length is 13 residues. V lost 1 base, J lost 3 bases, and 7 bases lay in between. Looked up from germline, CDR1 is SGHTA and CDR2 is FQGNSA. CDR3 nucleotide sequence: TGTGCCAGCAGCTTAGTTTCCAACTACGAGCAGTACTTC. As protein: CASSLVSNYEQYF.